The entry that follows covers one T cell receptor beta chain sequence. Its antigen remains unknown. This sample was included in a study of T cell repertoires in cytomegalovirus infection. Study at large: It can be stated that public TCR beta signatures indicated CMV infection as well as a matching HLA type.

CDR3 length equals 18 residues. CDR1 is MDHEN and CDR2 is SYDVKM in the germline V gene. Germline trimming cut 3 bases from V and 1 base from J; bases unmatched to any gene: 14. Each CDR3 protein is one row after TCRdb ran MiXCR on the reads. The sample lists about 530,000 distinct CDR3 sequences, roughly 29% occurring once. Study results and limitations: Ex vivo responses were dominated by HLA-C-restricted CMV-specific TCR beta clonotypes. Pooled public TCR beta family frequency picked out CMV carriers with the relevant HLA.

The receptor was derived from a human donor in good health (CMV status not recorded). Some clones in this sample may be carry-over from other donors' samples. Material: PBMCs. V usage is TRBV28 and J usage is TRBJ2-7; 8 bases are a match to TRBD1. In DNA, the CDR3 is TGTGCCAGCAGTTTGGACAGGGATCCCCCCCGTCGATCCTACGAGCAGTACTTC. Amino acid sequence: CASSLDRDPPRRSYEQYF.